This T cell receptor beta chain originates from a study of blood T cell repertoires in COVID-19. Germline assignment: CDR1 MDHEN and CDR2 SYDVKM. V was shortened by 2 bases and J by 1 base, with 4 bases between the two germline ends. This CDR3 has 13 amino acids. In the source study's methods: Researchers report that nucleated cell counts were estimated from reference gene primer amplification. Sequencing was performed with immunoSEQ multiplex PCR; in TCRdb, only in-frame clones are kept and a portion is missing. Clone size and the V and J calls come from that table; the DNA yielded D and trimming. The sample has more than 200,000 clones, over 70% seen once.

The genes are TRBV28 and TRBJ2-3; D gene ambiguous. Sample: peripheral blood. This TCR was recovered from an elderly woman with acute or convalescent COVID-19. CDR3: CASSLRGTDTQYF. CDR3 nucleotide sequence: TGTGCCAGCAGTTTACGGGGCACAGATACGCAGTATTTT.